This T cell receptor (beta chain) emerged from a study of cytomegalovirus exposure and HLA in healthy donors. Regarding the study as a whole: Reportedly, cytomegalovirus status was diagnosed with high sensitivity and specificity. The TCR clusters that emerged in the first cohort tended, a later analysis found, to co-occur in the approximately 120 validation repertoires. In vitro testing confirmed a few CMV-associated chains as specific for CMV antigens.

Assay used: immunoSEQ multiplex PCR; TCRdb lists only in-frame clones, some missing. Of tens of thousands of clones listed, 89% are singletons. Donors were drawn from the approximately 130-subject validation cohort, separate from the approximately 700-subject first cohort. This clone has a single count. What it binds is not known. Material: PBMCs. The receptor's source is a woman aged 18-29 years in good health and CMV-seronegative.

Here the CDR3 DNA reads TGCGCCAGCAATACCCAGCGGCTTGCCTACGAGCAGTACTTC. Protein product: CASNTQRLAYEQYF. The chain carries TRBV10-2 and TRBJ2-7, with D tentatively TRBD2 (5 bases). The V end was cut by 7 bases, the J end by 2 bases, with 15 bases between. CDR1 is WSHSY, CDR2 SAAADI, per germline. This CDR3 is built from 14 residues.